Here is one T cell receptor (beta chain) with its context. Profiled with immunoSEQ multiplex PCR; TCRdb holds only in-frame clones, not every one. The sample records 240,000 or so clones, approximately 90% being singletons. The trim removed 2 bases at V and 6 bases at J, leaving 4 bases unmatched. Germline V gives CDR1 MNHEY, CDR2 SMNVEV (reference sequence). The CDR3 runs to 16 residues. These data belong to a study of blood T cell repertoires in COVID-19. Sequenced material: PBMCs or T cells enriched from blood (not recorded which). This chain links TRBV27 with TRBJ2-2, with 12 positions matching TRBD2. The source is a man aged 40-55 years who had recovered from COVID-19. For the CDR3, the DNA is TGTGCCAGCAGTTTACGACTAGCGGGAGACTCCGGGGAGCTGTTTTTT. Translating gives CASSLRLAGDSGELFF.